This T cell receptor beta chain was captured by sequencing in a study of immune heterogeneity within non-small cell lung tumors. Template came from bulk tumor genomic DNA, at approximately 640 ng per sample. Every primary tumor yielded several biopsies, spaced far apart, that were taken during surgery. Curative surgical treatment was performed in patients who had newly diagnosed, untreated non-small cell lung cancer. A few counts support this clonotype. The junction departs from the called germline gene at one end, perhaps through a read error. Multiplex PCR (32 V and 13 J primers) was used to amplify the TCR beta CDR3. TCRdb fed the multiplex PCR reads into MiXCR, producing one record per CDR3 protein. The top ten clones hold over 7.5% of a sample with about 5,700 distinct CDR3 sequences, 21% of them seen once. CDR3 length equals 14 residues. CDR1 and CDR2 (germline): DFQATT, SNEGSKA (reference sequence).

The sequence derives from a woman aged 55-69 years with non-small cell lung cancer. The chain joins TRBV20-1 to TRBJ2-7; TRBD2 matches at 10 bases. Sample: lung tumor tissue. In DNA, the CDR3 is TGCAGTGCTCCCCGACTAGCGGGTCCCTACAAGCAGTACTTC. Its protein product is CSAPRLAGPYKQYF.